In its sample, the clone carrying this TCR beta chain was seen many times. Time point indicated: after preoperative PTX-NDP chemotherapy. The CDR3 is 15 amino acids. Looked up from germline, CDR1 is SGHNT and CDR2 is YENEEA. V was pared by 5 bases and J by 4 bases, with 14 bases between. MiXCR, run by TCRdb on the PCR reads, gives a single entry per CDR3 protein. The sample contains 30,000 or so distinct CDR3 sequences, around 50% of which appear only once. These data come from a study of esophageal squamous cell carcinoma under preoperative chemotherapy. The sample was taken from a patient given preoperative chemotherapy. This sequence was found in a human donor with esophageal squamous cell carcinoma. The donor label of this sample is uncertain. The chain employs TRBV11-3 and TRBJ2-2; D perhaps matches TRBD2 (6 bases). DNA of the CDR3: TGTGCCAGCAGCCCCAGGACCGGGGGCACCGGGGAGCTGTTTTTT. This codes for CASSPRTGGTGELFF.